These T cell receptor beta chains were read from a single sample in a study of T cells in narcolepsy. These receptors have no known antigen. Using immunoSEQ multiplex PCR, the repertoire was profiled, and TCRdb retains in-frame clones only, with some absent. The sample includes about 460 clones, less than 30% of them seen just once. Sequenced material: cultured CD4+ T cells from cerebrospinal fluid. Receptor source: a human donor with narcolepsy. Both conserved end residues are part of each CDR3. D genes are given only for firm matches. Expanded clones get a size class; other rows say once, few or many, or leave the size out.

CDR3 length	clone size	D gene	V gene	J gene	CDR3 DNA	CDR3 protein
17	large	TRBD1	TRBV18	TRBJ2-6	TGTGCCAGCTCACCACCAACAGGGGGGTCTGGGGCCAACGTCCTGACTTTC	CASSPPTGGSGANVLTF
15	few	.	TRBV5-1	TRBJ1-3	TGTGCCAGCAGCTCGGCGGGACGGATGGATAGCACCATATATTTT	CASSSAGRMDSTIYF
14	few	TRBD1	TRBV6-6	TRBJ2-7	TGTGCCAGCAGTAGGTGGACAGGGGCCTACGAGCAGTACTTC	CASSRWTGAYEQYF
15	.	.	TRBV4-2	TRBJ1-3	TGTGCCAGCAGCTCGGCGGGACGGATGGATAGCACCATATATTTT	CASSSAGRMDSTIYF
14	.	.	TRBV9	TRBJ2-7	TGTGCCAGCAGCCCCCGGCCTAAGTCCTACGAGCAGTACTTC	CASSPRPKSYEQYF
13	few	.	TRBV6-6	TRBJ2-7	TGTGCCGTCGCGAGGGGGTTCGATTACGAGCAGTACTTC	CAVARGFDYEQYF
16	.	.	TRBV19	TRBJ1-1	TGTGCCAGTAGTATTAGGGGACCGGGACGCAGACACGACGCTTTCTTT	CASSIRGPGRRHDAFF
14	.	.	TRBV4-2	TRBJ2-7	TGTGCCAGCAGCCCCCGGCCTAAGTCCTACGAGCAGTACTTC	CASSPRPKSYEQYF
15	.	.	TRBV5-3	TRBJ1-3	TGTGCCAGCAGCTCGGCGGGACGGATGGATAGCACCATATATTTT	CASSSAGRMDSTIYF
14	.	.	TRBV6-5	TRBJ2-7	TGTGCCAGCAGCCCCCGGCCTAAGTCCTACGAGCAGTACTTC	CASSPRPKSYEQYF
13	.	TRBD1	TRBV10-3	TRBJ2-7	TGTGCCAGCAGTACAGGGGGCGGCTACGAGCAGTACTTC	CASSTGGGYEQYF
12	.	.	TRBV4-1	TRBJ2-7	TGTGCCAGCAGCCAAGAAGGGGGGAGGCACTACTTC	CASSQEGGRHYF
15	medium-sized	.	TRBV6-6	TRBJ2-7	TGTGCCAGCACCGACGCCGGGACTTCCTACTACGAGCAGTACTTC	CASTDAGTSYYEQYF
14	.	TRBD1	TRBV6-1	TRBJ2-7	TGTGCCAGCAGTAGGTGGACAGGGGCCTACGAGCAGTACTTC	CASSRWTGAYEQYF
13	few	.	TRBV6-4	TRBJ2-7	TGTGCCGTCGCGAGGGGGTTCGATTACGAGCAGTACTTC	CAVARGFDYEQYF
13	few	.	TRBV7-6	TRBJ2-3	TGTGCCAGCAGGGGGGTGGGGACAGATACGCAGTATTTT	CASRGVGTDTQYF
16	.	.	TRBV5-1	TRBJ1-2	TGCGCCAGCAGCCAAGATCTGGGAGAATCTAACTATGGCTACACCTTC	CASSQDLGESNYGYTF
13	once	.	TRBV5-2	TRBJ2-1	TGTGCCAGCAGCTTGGCCCCGGGGAATGAGCAGTTCTTC	CASSLAPGNEQFF
15	few	TRBD2	TRBV5-4	TRBJ2-5	TGTGCCAGCAGCCCGGGACTAGCGGGACAAGAGACCCAGTACTTC	CASSPGLAGQETQYF
14	.	.	TRBV7-2	TRBJ1-5	TGTGCCAGCAGCCAAGGACAGCTCAATCAGCCCCAGCATTTT	CASSQGQLNQPQHF
14	.	TRBD1	TRBV7-9	TRBJ1-1	TGTGCCAGCAGCTACCAGACAGGGGACACTGAAGCTTTCTTT	CASSYQTGDTEAFF
13	.	.	TRBV5-4	TRBJ2-7	TGTGCCAGCAGCTTATGGGGGGACAACGAGCAGTACTTC	CASSLWGDNEQYF
16	hyperexpanded	.	TRBV5-6	TRBJ1-5	TGTGCCAGCCGTAGAGGCGGGCTTTATAGCAATCAGCCCCAGCATTTT	CASRRGGLYSNQPQHF
13	few	TRBD1	TRBV5-6	TRBJ1-1	TGTGCCAGCAGCCTACAGGGGGGGACTGAAGCTTTCTTT	CASSLQGGTEAFF
13	.	.	TRBV11-1	TRBJ2-7	TGTGCCAGCAGCTTATGGGGGGACAACGAGCAGTACTTC	CASSLWGDNEQYF
13	few	.	TRBV9	TRBJ1-2	TGTGCCAGCAGCGAATACGTAAACTATGGCTACACCTTC	CASSEYVNYGYTF
14	.	.	TRBV7-4	TRBJ1-6	TGTGCCAGCAGTGCCAACGGGGGGGGTTCACCCCTCCACTTT	CASSANGGGSPLHF
15	medium-sized	.	TRBV6-5	TRBJ1-2	TGTGCCAGCAGTTACTTTGTCCAGCCTAACTATGGCTACACCTTC	CASSYFVQPNYGYTF
13	few	.	TRBV5-5	TRBJ1-2	TGTGCCAGCAGCGAATACGTAAACTATGGCTACACCTTC	CASSEYVNYGYTF
16	large	.	TRBV7-2	TRBJ1-5	TGTGCCAGCAGCCCACGGGGGGGTCGGGGCAATCAGCCCCAGCATTTT	CASSPRGGRGNQPQHF
13	.	.	TRBV9	TRBJ2-7	TGTGCCAGCAGCCAAAACCAGAAGGGTTGGCAGTACTTC	CASSQNQKGWQYF
16	.	.	TRBV7-9	TRBJ1-4	TGTGCCAGCAGCTTGAACCCCCCAGGGAGTGGTGAAAAACTGTTTTTT	CASSLNPPGSGEKLFF
15	.	.	TRBV11-3	TRBJ2-1	TGTGCCAGCAGCTTAGGGGTCCGGGACCACAATGAGCAGTTCTTC	CASSLGVRDHNEQFF
14	few	TRBD1	TRBV7-9	TRBJ1-2	TGTGCCAGCAGCGTGGGACAGGCAACGTATGGCTACACCTTC	CASSVGQATYGYTF
15	large	TRBD1	TRBV5-1	TRBJ1-2	TGCGCCAGCAGCCCCTGGACAGGGGCGAATTATGGCTACACCTTC	CASSPWTGANYGYTF
13	.	.	TRBV9	TRBJ2-1	TGTGCCAGCAGCTTGGCCCCGGGGAATGAGCAGTTCTTC	CASSLAPGNEQFF
18	.	.	TRBV18	TRBJ2-3	TGTGCCAGCTCACGGGAAGCGAGACTTCACGGGAGCACAGATACGCAGTATTTT	CASSREARLHGSTDTQYF
14	.	TRBD1	TRBV7-1	TRBJ1-2	TGTGCCAGCAGCGTGGGACAGGCAACGTATGGCTACACCTTC	CASSVGQATYGYTF
13	.	.	TRBV7-8	TRBJ2-7	TGTGCCAGCAGCTTATGGGGGGACAACGAGCAGTACTTC	CASSLWGDNEQYF
16	large	TRBD1	TRBV7-8	TRBJ2-6	TGTGCCAGCAGGTCGACAGGGTCCTCTGGGGCCAACGTCCTGACTTTC	CASRSTGSSGANVLTF
12	.	.	TRBV7-2	TRBJ2-7	TGTGCCAGCAGCCAAGAAGGGGGGAGGCACTACTTC	CASSQEGGRHYF
13	.	.	TRBV7-8	TRBJ1-5	TGTGCCAGCAGCTTAGACCGCAATCAGCCCCAGCATTTT	CASSLDRNQPQHF
13	few	.	TRBV12-2	TRBJ2-3	TGTGCCAGCAGGGGGGTGGGGACAGATACGCAGTATTTT	CASRGVGTDTQYF
13	once	.	TRBV6-1	TRBJ2-7	TGTGCCAGCAGCCAAAACCAGAAGGGTTGGCAGTACTTC	CASSQNQKGWQYF
15	.	.	TRBV6-4	TRBJ1-3	TGTGCCAGCAGTTTGAATCGGTGGACTGGAAACACCATATATTTT	CASSLNRWTGNTIYF
14	large	TRBD1	TRBV19	TRBJ1-5	TGTGCCAGTAACAGGGGCGAGGGCAATCAGCCCCAGCATTTT	CASNRGEGNQPQHF
13	.	.	TRBV19	TRBJ2-5	TGTGCCAGTAGTTCCCGGGGCCAAGAGACCCAGTACTTC	CASSSRGQETQYF
14	.	.	TRBV4-1	TRBJ2-7	TGTGCCAGCAGCCCCCGGCCTAAGTCCTACGAGCAGTACTTC	CASSPRPKSYEQYF
14	few	.	TRBV6-1	TRBJ2-5	TGTGCCAGCAGTTTCAGCAGGGGCCAAGAGACCCAGTACTTC	CASSFSRGQETQYF
16	.	.	TRBV11-2	TRBJ1-2	TGTGCCAGCAGCTCGGATCCGGACGTTAGGGCTGCTGGCTACACCTTC	CASSSDPDVRAAGYTF
14	few	.	TRBV9	TRBJ1-5	TGTGCCAGCAGCCAAGGACAGCTCAATCAGCCCCAGCATTTT	CASSQGQLNQPQHF
16	hyperexpanded	.	TRBV5-5	TRBJ1-4	TGTGCCAGCAGCTTGAACCCCCCAGGGAGTGGTGAAAAACTGTTTTTT	CASSLNPPGSGEKLFF
14	medium-sized	TRBD1	TRBV6-1	TRBJ1-2	TGTGCCAGCATACGGGACAGGGGAAGTGGTGGCTACACCTTC	CASIRDRGSGGYTF
12	.	TRBD2	TRBV23-1	TRBJ2-1	TGCGCCAGCAAACTAGCGGGAGATGAGCAGTTCTTC	CASKLAGDEQFF